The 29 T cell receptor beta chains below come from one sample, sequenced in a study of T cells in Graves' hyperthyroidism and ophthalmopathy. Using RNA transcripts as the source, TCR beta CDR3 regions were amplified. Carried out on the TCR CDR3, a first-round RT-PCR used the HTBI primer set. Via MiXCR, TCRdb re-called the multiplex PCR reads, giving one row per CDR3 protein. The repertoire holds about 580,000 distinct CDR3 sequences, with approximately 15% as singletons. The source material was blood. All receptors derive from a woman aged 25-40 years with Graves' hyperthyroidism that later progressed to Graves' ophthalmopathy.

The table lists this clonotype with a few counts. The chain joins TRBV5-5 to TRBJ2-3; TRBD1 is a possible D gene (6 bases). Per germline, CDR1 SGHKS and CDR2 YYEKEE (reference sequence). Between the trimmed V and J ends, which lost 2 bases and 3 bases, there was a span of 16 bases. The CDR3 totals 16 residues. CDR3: CASSFGGELGTDTQYF. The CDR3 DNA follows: TGTGCCAGCAGCTTTGGGGGCGAGCTCGGAACAGATACGCAGTATTTT. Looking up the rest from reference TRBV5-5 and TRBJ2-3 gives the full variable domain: DAGVTQSPTHLIKTRGQQVTLRCSPISGHKSVSWYQQVLGQGPQFIFQYYEKEERGRGNFPDRFSARQFPNYSSELNVNALLLGDSALYLCASSFGGELGTDTQYFGPGTRLTVL.

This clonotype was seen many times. The CDR3 DNA reads TGTGCCAGCAGACCGGTAACTACAGGTACCTACAATGAGCAGTTCTTC. It is translated as CASRPVTTGTYNEQFF. The chain carries TRBV6-1 and TRBJ2-1; D is possibly TRBD1 (5 bases). CDR1 is MNHNS, CDR2 SASEGT, per germline. V lost 6 bases, J lost 2 bases, and 17 bases lay in between. CDR3 length: 16 residues.

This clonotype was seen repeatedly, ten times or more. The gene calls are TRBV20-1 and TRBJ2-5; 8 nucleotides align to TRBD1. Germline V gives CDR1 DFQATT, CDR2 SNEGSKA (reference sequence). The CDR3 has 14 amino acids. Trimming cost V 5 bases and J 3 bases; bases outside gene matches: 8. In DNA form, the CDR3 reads TGCAGTGCTCGTCAGACAGGGGTAAAAGAGACCCAGTACTTC. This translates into CSARQTGVKETQYF.

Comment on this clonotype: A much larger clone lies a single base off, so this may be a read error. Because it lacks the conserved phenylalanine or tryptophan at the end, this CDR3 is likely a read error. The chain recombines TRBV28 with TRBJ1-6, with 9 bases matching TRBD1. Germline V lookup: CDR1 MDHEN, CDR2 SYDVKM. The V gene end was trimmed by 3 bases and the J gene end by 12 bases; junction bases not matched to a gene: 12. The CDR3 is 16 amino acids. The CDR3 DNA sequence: TGTGCCAGCAGTTTTCGGGGACAGGGAATTTACCAACCCCTCCACTCT. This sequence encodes CASSFRGQGIYQPLHS.

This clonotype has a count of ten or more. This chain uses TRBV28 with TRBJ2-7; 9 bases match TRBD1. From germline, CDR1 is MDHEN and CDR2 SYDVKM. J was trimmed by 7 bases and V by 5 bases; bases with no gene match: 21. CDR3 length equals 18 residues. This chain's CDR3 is CASSPHGTGNPSLGEQYF. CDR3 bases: TGTGCCAGCAGTCCCCACGGGACAGGGAACCCCTCCCTAGGGGAGCAGTACTTC. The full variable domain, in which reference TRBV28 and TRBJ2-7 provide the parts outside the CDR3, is DVKVTQSSRYLVKRTGEKVFLECVQDMDHENMFWYRQDPGLGLRLIYFSYDVKMKEKGDIPEGYSVSREKKERFSLILESASTNQTSMYLCASSPHGTGNPSLGEQYFGPGTRLTVT.

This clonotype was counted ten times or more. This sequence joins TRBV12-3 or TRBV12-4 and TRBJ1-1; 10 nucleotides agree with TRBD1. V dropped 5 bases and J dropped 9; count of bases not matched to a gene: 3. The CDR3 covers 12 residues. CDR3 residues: CASSATGGKAFF. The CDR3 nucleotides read TGTGCCAGCAGTGCGACAGGGGGCAAAGCTTTCTTT.

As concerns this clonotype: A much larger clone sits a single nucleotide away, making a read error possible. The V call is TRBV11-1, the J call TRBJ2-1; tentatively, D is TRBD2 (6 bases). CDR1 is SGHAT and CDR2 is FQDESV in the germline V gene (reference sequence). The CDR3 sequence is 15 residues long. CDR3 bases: TGTGCCAGCAGCCCCTTAGCGGCAGACTACAATGAGCAGTCCTTC. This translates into CASSPLAADYNEQSF. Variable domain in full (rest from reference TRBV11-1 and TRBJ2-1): EAEVAQSPRYKITEKSQAVAFWCDPISGHATLYWYRQILGQGPELLVQFQDESVVDDSQLPKDRFSAERLKGVDSTLKIQPAELGDSAMYLCASSPLAADYNEQSFGPGTRLTVL.

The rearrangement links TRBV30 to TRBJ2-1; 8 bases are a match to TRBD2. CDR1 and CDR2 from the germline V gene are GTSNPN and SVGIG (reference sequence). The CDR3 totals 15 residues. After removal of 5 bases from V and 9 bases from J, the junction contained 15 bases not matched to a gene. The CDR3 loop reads CAWDLGLGASIEQFF. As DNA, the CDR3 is TGTGCCTGGGACCTGGGACTAGGAGCATCCATTGAGCAGTTCTTC.

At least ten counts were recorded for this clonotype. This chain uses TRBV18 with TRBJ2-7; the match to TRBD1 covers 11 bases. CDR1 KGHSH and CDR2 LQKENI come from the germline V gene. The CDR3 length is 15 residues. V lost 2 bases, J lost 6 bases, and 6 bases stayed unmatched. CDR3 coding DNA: TGTGCCAGCTCACCAGACGGGACAGGGGGTGGCGAGCAGTACTTC. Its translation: CASSPDGTGGGEQYF.

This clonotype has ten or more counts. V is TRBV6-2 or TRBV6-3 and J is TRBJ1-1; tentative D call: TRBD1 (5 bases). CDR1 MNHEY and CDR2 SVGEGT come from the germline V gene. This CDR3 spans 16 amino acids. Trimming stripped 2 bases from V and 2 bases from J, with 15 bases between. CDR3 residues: CASSYKGRGRNTEAFF. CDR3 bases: TGTGCCAGCAGTTACAAGGGACGGGGACGAAACACTGAAGCTTTCTTT.

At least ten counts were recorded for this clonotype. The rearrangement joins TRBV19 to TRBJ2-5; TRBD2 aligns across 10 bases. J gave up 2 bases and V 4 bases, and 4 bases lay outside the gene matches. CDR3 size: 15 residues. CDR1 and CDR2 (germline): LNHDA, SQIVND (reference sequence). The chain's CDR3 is CASSTLAGRQETQYF. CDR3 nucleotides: TGTGCCAGTAGTACACTAGCGGGAAGGCAAGAGACCCAGTACTTC.

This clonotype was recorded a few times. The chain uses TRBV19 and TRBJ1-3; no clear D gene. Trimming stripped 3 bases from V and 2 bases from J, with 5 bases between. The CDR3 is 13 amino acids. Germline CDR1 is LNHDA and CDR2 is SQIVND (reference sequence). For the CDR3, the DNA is TGTGCCAGTAGTATTGTTGCTGGAAACACCATATATTTT. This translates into CASSIVAGNTIYF.

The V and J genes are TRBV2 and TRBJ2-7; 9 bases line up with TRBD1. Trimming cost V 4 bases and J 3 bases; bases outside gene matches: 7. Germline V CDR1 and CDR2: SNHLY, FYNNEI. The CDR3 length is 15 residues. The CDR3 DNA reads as TGTGCCAGCAGTGTACAGGGGGCCTCGGACTACGAGCAGTACTTC. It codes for CASSVQGASDYEQYF. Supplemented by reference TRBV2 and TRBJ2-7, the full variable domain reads EPEVTQTPSHQVTQMGQEVILRCVPISNHLYFYWYRQILGQKVEFLVSFYNNEISEKSEIFDDQFSVERPDGSNFTLKIRSTKLEDSAMYFCASSVQGASDYEQYFGPGTRLTVT.

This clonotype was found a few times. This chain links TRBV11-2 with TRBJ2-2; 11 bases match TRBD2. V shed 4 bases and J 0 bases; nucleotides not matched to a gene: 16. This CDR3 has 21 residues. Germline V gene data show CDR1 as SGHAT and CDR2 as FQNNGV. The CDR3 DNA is TGTGCCAGCAGCTCCCCAGGGTTGGCTAGCGGGGGGTTCGCGAACACCGGGGAGCTGTTTTTT. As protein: CASSSPGLASGGFANTGELFF.

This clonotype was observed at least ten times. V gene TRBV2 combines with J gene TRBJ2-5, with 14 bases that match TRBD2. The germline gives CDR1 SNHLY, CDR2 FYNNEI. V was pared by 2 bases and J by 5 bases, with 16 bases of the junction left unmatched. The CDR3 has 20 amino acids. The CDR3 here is CASSEWRTGGTSGSDETQYF. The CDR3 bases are TGTGCCAGCAGTGAATGGCGGACAGGGGGGACTAGCGGGAGCGATGAGACCCAGTACTTC.

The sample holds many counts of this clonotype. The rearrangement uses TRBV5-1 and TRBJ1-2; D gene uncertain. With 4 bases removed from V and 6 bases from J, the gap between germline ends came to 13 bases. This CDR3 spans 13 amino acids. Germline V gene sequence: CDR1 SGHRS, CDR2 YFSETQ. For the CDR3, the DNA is TGCGCCAGCAGCCCCGCCCAAGACAATGGCTACACCTTC. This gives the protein CASSPAQDNGYTF.

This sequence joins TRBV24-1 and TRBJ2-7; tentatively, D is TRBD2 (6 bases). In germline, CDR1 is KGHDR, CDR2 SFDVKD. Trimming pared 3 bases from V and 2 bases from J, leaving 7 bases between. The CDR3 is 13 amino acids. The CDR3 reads CATSDGGTYEQYF. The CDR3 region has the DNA TGTGCCACCAGTGATGGAGGGACCTACGAGCAGTACTTC.

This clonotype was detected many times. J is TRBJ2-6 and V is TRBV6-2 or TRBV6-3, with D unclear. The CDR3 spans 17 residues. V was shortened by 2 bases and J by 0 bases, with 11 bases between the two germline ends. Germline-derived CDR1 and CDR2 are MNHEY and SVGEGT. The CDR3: CASSYGPPGSGANVLTF. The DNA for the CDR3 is TGTGCCAGCAGTTACGGCCCTCCGGGCTCTGGGGCCAACGTCCTGACTTTC.

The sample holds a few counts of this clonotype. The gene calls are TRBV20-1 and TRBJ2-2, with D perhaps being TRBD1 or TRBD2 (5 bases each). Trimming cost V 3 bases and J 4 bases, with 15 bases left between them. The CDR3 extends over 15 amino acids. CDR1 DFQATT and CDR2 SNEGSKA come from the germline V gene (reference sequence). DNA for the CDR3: TGCAGTGCTAGGTCTACCGGGACCGCCACCGGGGAGCTGTTTTTT. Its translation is CSARSTGTATGELFF.

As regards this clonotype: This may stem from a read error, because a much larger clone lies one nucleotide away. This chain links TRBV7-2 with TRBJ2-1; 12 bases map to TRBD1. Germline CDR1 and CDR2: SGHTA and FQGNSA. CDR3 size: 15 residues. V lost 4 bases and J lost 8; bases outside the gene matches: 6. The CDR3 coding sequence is TGTGCCAGCAGCTATCCGGGACAGGGGGCCCATGAGCAGTTCTTC. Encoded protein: CASSYPGQGAHEQFF. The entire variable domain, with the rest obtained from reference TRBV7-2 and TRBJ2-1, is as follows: GAGVSQSPSNKVTEKGKDVELRCDPISGHTALYWYRQSLGQGLEFLIYFQGNSAPDKSGLPSDRFSAERTGGSVSTLTIQRTQQEDSAVYLCASSYPGQGAHEQFFGPGTRLTVL.

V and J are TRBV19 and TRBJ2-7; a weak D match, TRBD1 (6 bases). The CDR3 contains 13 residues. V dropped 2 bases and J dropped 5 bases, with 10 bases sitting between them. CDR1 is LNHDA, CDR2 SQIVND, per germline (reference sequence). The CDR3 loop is CASSIKGDHEQYF. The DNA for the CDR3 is TGTGCCAGTAGTATAAAGGGGGACCACGAGCAGTACTTC.

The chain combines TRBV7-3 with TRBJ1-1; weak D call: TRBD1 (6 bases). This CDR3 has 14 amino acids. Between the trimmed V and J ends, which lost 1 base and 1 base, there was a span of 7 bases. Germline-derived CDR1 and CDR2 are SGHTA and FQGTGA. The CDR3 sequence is CASSLMDRNTEAFF. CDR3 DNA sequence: TGTGCCAGCAGCTTAATGGACAGGAACACTGAAGCTTTCTTT.

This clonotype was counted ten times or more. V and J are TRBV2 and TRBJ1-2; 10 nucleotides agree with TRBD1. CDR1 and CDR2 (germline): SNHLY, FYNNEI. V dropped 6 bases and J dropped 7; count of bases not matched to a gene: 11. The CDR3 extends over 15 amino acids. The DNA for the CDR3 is TGTGCCAGCAGCCCTAGTAGGGACAGGGGACGTGGCTACACCTTC. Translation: CASSPSRDRGRGYTF.

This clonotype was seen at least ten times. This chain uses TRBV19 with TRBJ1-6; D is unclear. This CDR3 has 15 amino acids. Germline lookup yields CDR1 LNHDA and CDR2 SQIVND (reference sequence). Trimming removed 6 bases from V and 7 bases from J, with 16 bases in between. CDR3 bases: TGTGCCAGTAGACGAGACGGGCCGGACAATTCACCCCTCCACTTT. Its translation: CASRRDGPDNSPLHF.

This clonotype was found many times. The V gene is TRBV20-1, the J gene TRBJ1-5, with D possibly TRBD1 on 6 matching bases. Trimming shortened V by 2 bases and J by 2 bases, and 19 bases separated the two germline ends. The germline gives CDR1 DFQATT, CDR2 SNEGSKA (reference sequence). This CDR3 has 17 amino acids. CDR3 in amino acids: CSARPRGGGRRNQPQHF. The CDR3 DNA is TGCAGTGCTAGACCCCGAGGGGGGGGGAGGCGCAATCAGCCCCAGCATTTT.

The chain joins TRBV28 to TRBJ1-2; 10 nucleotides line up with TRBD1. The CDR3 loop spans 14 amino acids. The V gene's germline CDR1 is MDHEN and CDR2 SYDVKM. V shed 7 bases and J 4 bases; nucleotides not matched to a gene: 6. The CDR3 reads CASKPGQGFYGYTF. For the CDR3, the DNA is TGTGCCAGCAAACCGGGACAGGGGTTCTATGGCTACACCTTC.

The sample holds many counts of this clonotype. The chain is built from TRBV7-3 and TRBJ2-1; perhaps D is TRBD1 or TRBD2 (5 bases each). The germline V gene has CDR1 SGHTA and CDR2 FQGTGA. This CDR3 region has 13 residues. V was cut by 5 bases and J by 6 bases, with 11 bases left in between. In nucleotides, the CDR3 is TGTGCCAGCAGCCCCCCAGGGAGCAATGAGCAGTTCTTC. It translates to CASSPPGSNEQFF.

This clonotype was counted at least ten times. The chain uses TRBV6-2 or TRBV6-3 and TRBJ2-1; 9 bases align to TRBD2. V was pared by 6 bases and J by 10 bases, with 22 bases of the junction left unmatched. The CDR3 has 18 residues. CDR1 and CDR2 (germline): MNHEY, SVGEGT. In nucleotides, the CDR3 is TGTGCCAGCAGGCAAAGGGTGGGAGGACTAGCGTCCGTTGGCGAGCAGTTCTTC. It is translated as CASRQRVGGLASVGEQFF.

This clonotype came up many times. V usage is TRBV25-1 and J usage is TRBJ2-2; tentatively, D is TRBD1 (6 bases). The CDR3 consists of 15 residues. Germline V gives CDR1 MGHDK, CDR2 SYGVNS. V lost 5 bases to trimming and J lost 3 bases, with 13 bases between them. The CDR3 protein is CASSTETGDTGELFF. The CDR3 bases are TGTGCCAGCAGTACCGAGACAGGTGACACCGGGGAGCTGTTTTTT.